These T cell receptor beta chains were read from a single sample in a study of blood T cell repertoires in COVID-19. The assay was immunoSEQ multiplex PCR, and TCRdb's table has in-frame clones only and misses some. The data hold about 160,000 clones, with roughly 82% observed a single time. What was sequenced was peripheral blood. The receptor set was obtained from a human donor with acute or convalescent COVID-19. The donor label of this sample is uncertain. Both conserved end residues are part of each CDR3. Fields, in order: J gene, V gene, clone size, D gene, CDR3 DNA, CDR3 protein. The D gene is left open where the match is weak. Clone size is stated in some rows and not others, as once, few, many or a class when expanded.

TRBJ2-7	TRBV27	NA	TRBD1	TGTGCCAGCAGTCCGACAGGGCTACTCTCCTACGAGCAGTACTTC	CASSPTGLLSYEQYF
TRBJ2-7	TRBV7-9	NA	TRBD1	TGTGCCAGCAGCTCAGGACAGGGGTGGATGGAGCAGTACTTC	CASSSGQGWMEQYF
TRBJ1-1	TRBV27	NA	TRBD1	TGTGCCAGCAGGAGACAGGGACCGAACACTGAAGCTTTCTTT	CASRRQGPNTEAFF
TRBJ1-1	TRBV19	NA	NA	TGTGCCAGTAGCGACATCCCCCTTCAAGAGATGAACACTGAAGCTTTCTTT	CASSDIPLQEMNTEAFF
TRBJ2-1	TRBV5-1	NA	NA	TGCGCCAGCAGCTTGGTGTCAACCAGCTCCTACAATGAGCAGTTCTTC	CASSLVSTSSYNEQFF
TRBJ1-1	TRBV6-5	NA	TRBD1	TGTGCCAGCAGATACCGGGACAGGGGGCTCAACACTGAAGCTTTCTTT	CASRYRDRGLNTEAFF
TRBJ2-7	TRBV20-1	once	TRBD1	TGCAGTGCTAGTGGCCCCGGGACAGCTAACTACGAGCAGTACTTC	CSASGPGTANYEQYF
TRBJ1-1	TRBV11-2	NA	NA	TGTGCCAGCAGCTTATTTAGGGGGAGGGGAATCCGAAGGAACACTGAAGCTTTCTTT	CASSLFRGRGIRRNTEAFF
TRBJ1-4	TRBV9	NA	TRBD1	TGTGCCAGCAGCCCGGGGACAGTCTCAGCTGAAAAACTGTTTTTT	CASSPGTVSAEKLFF
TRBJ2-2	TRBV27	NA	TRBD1	TGTGCCAGCAGTTTAAACAGGGGGACCGGGGAGCTGTTTTTT	CASSLNRGTGELFF
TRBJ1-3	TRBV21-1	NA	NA	TGTGCCAGCAACACCGGGACAGGGGACTTTTCTGGAAACACCATATATTTT	CASNTGTGDFSGNTIYF
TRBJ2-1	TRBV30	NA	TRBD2	TGTGCCTTCGGACTAGCGGGGGGGCTACAGTTCTTC	CAFGLAGGLQFF
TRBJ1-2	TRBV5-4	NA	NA	TGTGCCAGCAGACCAGGGGAGAGGGATGGCTACACCTTC	CASRPGERDGYTF
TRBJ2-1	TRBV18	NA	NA	TGTGCCAGCTCACCACCTTCGAGAGGAATGGTGTCCTACAATGAGCAGTTCTTC	CASSPPSRGMVSYNEQFF
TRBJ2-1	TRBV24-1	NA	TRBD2	TGTGCCACCAGTGACCCCGGGACTAGCGGGGACTATGAGCAGTTCTTC	CATSDPGTSGDYEQFF
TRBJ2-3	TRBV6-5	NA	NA	TGTGCCAGCAGTTACAGCCTACTTAGCACAGATACGCAGTATTTT	CASSYSLLSTDTQYF
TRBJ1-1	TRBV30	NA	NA	TGTGCCTGGAGTGTAGGGGCGAGGAACACTGAAGCTTTCTTT	CAWSVGARNTEAFF
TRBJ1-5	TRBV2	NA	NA	TGTGCCAGCAGTGCCGACAGGAGCAATCAGCCCCAGCATTTT	CASSADRSNQPQHF
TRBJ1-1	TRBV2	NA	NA	TGTGCCAGCAGTGAAGAGGGAGGAAGGGGAGCTGAAGCTTTCTTT	CASSEEGGRGAEAFF
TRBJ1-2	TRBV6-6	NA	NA	TGTGCCAGCAGTTACTCGGGGCAGGGGAGCGGCTACACCTTC	CASSYSGQGSGYTF
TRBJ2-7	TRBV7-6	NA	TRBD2	TGTGCCAGCAGCTTAACCAACGGGACTAGCGGGGGGGCCCGAACCTACGAGCAGTACTTC	CASSLTNGTSGGARTYEQYF
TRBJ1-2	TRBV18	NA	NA	TGTGCCAGCTCACCCGCCTCCCGGACGGGGGGCTACACCTTC	CASSPASRTGGYTF
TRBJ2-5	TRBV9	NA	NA	TGTGCCAGCAGCGTAAGTCCGGACACCGAGACCCAGTACTTC	CASSVSPDTETQYF
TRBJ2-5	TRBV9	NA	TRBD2	TGTGCCAGCAGCGTAGATGCGGGGGGGAGATGGGAGACCCAGTACTTC	CASSVDAGGRWETQYF
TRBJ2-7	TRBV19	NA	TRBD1	TGTGCCAGCGGACAGGGGAAGGCCTACGAGCAGTACTTC	CASGQGKAYEQYF
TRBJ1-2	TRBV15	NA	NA	TGTGCCACCAGCAGAGATCTCGTCGAGGGCGCCTATGGCTACACCTTC	CATSRDLVEGAYGYTF
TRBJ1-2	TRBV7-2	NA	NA	TGTGCCAGCAGCTTAACGGCGGGGGAGGTTGGCTACACCTTC	CASSLTAGEVGYTF
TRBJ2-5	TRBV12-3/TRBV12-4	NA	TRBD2	TGTGCCAGCGCCTTCGGGGGGGATGAGACCCAGTACTTC	CASAFGGDETQYF
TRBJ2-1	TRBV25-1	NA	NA	TGTGCCAGCAGTGAATCAGGGGTAAGATACAATGAGCAGTTCTTC	CASSESGVRYNEQFF
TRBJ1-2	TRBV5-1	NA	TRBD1	TGCGCCAGCAGCTTCAACAGGGGCCAGAACTATGGCTACACCTTC	CASSFNRGQNYGYTF
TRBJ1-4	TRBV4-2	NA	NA	TGTGCCAGCAGCCAAGATACTCGGGAGGGGGAAAAACTGTTTTTT	CASSQDTREGEKLFF
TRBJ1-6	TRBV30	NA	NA	TGTGCCTGGACCGTTGGGGGGGGTAATTCACCCCTCCACTTT	CAWTVGGGNSPLHF
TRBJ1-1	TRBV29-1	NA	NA	TGCAGCGTTCCGGGGGTGGGAGGGACTGAAGCTTTCTTT	CSVPGVGGTEAFF
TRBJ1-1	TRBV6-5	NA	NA	TGTGCCAGCACCGACACCCAGGGGATGACTGAAGCTTTCTTT	CASTDTQGMTEAFF
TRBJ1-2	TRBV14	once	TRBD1	TGTGCCAGCAGCCGGACAGGGGTTGGCTATGGCTACACCTTC	CASSRTGVGYGYTF
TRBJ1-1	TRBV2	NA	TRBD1	TGTGCCAGCAGTAGGGACAGTAGGAACACTGAAGCTTTCTTT	CASSRDSRNTEAFF
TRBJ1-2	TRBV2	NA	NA	TGTGCCAGCACCGATTGGGGGGTCGGCTACACCTTC	CASTDWGVGYTF
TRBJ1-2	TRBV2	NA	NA	TGTGCCAGCAACCCTGACAGAACTAACTATGGCTACACCTTC	CASNPDRTNYGYTF
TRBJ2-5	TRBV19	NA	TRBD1	TGTGCCAGTAGTATGTCGGGACAGGGGAGTGTGGAGACCCAGTACTTC	CASSMSGQGSVETQYF
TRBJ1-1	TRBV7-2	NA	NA	TGTGCCAGCAGCTCGACGGGGACTGAAGCTTTCTTT	CASSSTGTEAFF
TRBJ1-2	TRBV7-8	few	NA	TGTGCCAGCAGCTTAGGACAGTTTGGGAATGGCTACACCTTC	CASSLGQFGNGYTF
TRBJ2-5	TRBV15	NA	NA	TGTGCCACCAGCAGAGATCGGTGGGAGACCCAGTACTTC	CATSRDRWETQYF
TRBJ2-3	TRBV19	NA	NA	TGTGCCAGTAGTATTAGGGGAGATACGCAGTATTTT	CASSIRGDTQYF
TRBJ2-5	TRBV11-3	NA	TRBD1	TGTGCCAGCGGATGGACAGGGATGGAGACCCAGTACTTC	CASGWTGMETQYF
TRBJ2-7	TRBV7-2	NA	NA	TGTGCCAGCAGCTTAATCGGGAGAGAGCAGTACTTC	CASSLIGREQYF
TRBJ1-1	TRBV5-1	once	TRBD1	TGCGCCAGCAGCCCCTCAGGGGGCATGAACACTGAAGCTTTCTTT	CASSPSGGMNTEAFF